This T cell receptor (beta chain) is drawn from a study of T cells in Graves' hyperthyroidism and ophthalmopathy. Not enrolled were patients with uncontrolled infection, other autoimmune disease, pregnancy or lactation. V was clipped by 5 bases and J by 9 bases; unmatched bases: 6. CDR1 LNHDA and CDR2 SQIVND come from the germline V gene (reference sequence). The length of the CDR3 is 14 residues. The investigators amplified TCR beta CDR3 regions from RNA transcripts. When the TCR CDR3 underwent first-round RT-PCR, the HTBI primer set was used. One entry per CDR3 protein results from TCRdb running MiXCR on the multiplex PCR reads. The data show over 350,000 distinct CDR3 sequences, 14% to 15% seen once.

The sample was blood. This sequence originates from a man between 18 and 29 years old with Graves' ophthalmopathy. The rearrangement joins TRBV19 to TRBJ2-1; 11 nucleotides align to TRBD2. The CDR3 reads CASSVTSGMSEQFF. For the CDR3, the DNA is TGTGCCAGTAGTGTGACTAGCGGGATGAGTGAGCAGTTCTTC.